The 23 T cell receptor beta chains below were found in one sample sequenced in a study of cytomegalovirus exposure and HLA in healthy donors. Researchers ran the PCR with 60 Vbeta and 13 Jbeta primers. Measured with immunoSEQ multiplex PCR; TCRdb has only the in-frame clones, and not every one. This table holds around 130,000 clones, approximately 85% found once. The material sequenced was PBMCs. The receptors stem from a boy between 10 and 17 years old in good health and CMV-seronegative.

V is TRBV27 and J is TRBJ2-6, with D maybe TRBD2 (7 bases). Trimming removed 3 bases from V and 0 bases from J, with 12 bases in between. The CDR3 covers 17 residues. The germline V gene has CDR1 MNHEY and CDR2 SMNVEV (reference sequence). The CDR3 here is CASSFRGANSGANVLTF. In DNA, the CDR3 is TGTGCCAGCAGTTTCCGGGGGGCAAACTCTGGGGCCAACGTCCTGACTTTC.

J is TRBJ1-1 and V is TRBV6-1; a weak D match, TRBD1 (5 bases). The CDR3 loop spans 15 amino acids. V dropped 5 bases and J dropped 4 bases, with 17 bases sitting between them. The germline V gene encodes CDR1 MNHNS and CDR2 SASEGT. The CDR3 nucleotides are TGTGCCAGCAGTTCCGGTTTAGGGGTTGCCACTGAAGCTTTCTTT. Translated: CASSSGLGVATEAFF.

The chain carries TRBV30 and TRBJ2-7, with 8 bases identical to TRBD2. Germline lookup yields CDR1 GTSNPN and CDR2 SVGIG (reference sequence). The CDR3 consists of 11 residues. Trimming took 2 bases from V and 6 from J; bases not matched to a gene: 0. CDR3 residues: CAWSRGGEQYF. CDR3 nucleotide sequence: TGTGCCTGGAGTCGGGGGGGCGAGCAGTACTTC.

V usage is TRBV7-9 and J usage is TRBJ2-1; 8 nucleotides match TRBD2. After removal of 0 bases from V and 3 bases from J, the junction contained 7 bases not matched to a gene. Germline V lookup: CDR1 SEHNR, CDR2 FQNEAQ (reference sequence). The CDR3 loop spans 17 amino acids. CDR3 sequence (DNA): TGTGCCAGCAGCTTAGCAGGTTTGCGGGGGGACTACAATGAGCAGTTCTTC. This codes for CASSLAGLRGDYNEQFF.

The chain carries TRBV7-3 and TRBJ2-5, with 8 positions matching TRBD2. V shed 3 bases and J 2 bases; nucleotides not matched to a gene: 8. This CDR3 comprises 16 residues. Germline V gene lookup returns CDR1 SGHTA and CDR2 FQGTGA. DNA for the CDR3: TGTGCCAGCAGCTTGGGGCGGGGGGCGAAACAAGAGACCCAGTACTTC. It translates to CASSLGRGAKQETQYF.

DNA of the CDR3: TGTGCCAGCAGTTTAGGGATAGGGGCAGCGACCTACGAGCAGTACTTC. Amino acids: CASSLGIGAATYEQYF. This chain connects TRBV27 to TRBJ2-7; D is possibly TRBD1 (5 bases). Between the trimmed V and J ends, which lost 2 bases and 2 bases, there was a span of 16 bases. This CDR3 is built from 16 residues. The germline V gene encodes CDR1 MNHEY and CDR2 SMNVEV (reference sequence).

The V and J genes are TRBV4-1 and TRBJ1-2, with 9 bases that match TRBD1. From germline, CDR1 is MGHRA and CDR2 YSYEKL. With V trimmed by 3 bases and J by 5 bases, 1 base remained unmatched. The CDR3 is 13 residues long. The CDR3 spells CASSHGQGYGYTF. In DNA form, the CDR3 reads TGCGCCAGCAGCCATGGACAGGGGTATGGCTACACCTTC.

The CDR3 is CATGTSGGTDTQYF. CDR3 nucleotides: TGTGCCACCGGGACTAGCGGGGGGACAGATACGCAGTATTTT. The V and J genes are TRBV10-3 and TRBJ2-3; TRBD2 aligns across 15 bases. The CDR3 totals 14 residues. Germline CDR1 and CDR2: ENHRY and SYGVKD. J gave up 3 bases and V 10 bases, and 2 bases lay outside the gene matches.

This chain connects TRBV6-4 to TRBJ1-4; 7 bases agree with TRBD1. The V segment lost 3 bases and the J segment 7 bases; nucleotides outside the gene matches: 5. The CDR3 runs to 14 residues. Per germline, CDR1 MRHNA and CDR2 SNTAGT. The CDR3 DNA reads as TGTGCCAGCAGTGAAGGCCCAGGGGGTGAAAAACTGTTTTTT. Protein product: CASSEGPGGEKLFF.

This rearrangement joins TRBV10-3 to TRBJ2-3; 9 nucleotides agree with TRBD2. V lost 2 bases to trimming and J lost 3 bases; unmatched junction nucleotides: 3. Looked up from germline, CDR1 is ENHRY and CDR2 is SYGVKD. There are 15 residues in the CDR3. CDR3 coding DNA: TGTGCCATCAGTGAGGCTAGCGGGGCAACAGATACGCAGTATTTT. It encodes CAISEASGATDTQYF.

V usage is TRBV7-3 and J usage is TRBJ1-1; possibly TRBD1 for D (5 bases). There are 13 residues in the CDR3. In germline, CDR1 is SGHTA, CDR2 FQGTGA. Trimming removed 10 bases from V and 4 bases from J, with 16 bases in between. CDR3 in DNA: TGTGCCACCTACCCCCCGGGGGGCACTGAAGCTTTCTTT. Protein product: CATYPPGGTEAFF.

The V call is TRBV5-6, the J call TRBJ1-2; the D is unclear. The germline V gene has CDR1 SGHDT and CDR2 YYEEEE. With 6 bases removed from V and 3 bases from J, the gap between germline ends came to 18 bases. This CDR3 has 15 amino acids. This CDR3 is CASTSAGGNYYGYTF. The DNA for the CDR3 is TGTGCCAGCACCTCCGCGGGCGGGAATTACTATGGCTACACCTTC.

The chain links TRBV19 to TRBJ1-4, with D unclear. The CDR3 covers 14 residues. CDR1 is LNHDA and CDR2 is SQIVND in the germline V gene (reference sequence). Trimming stripped 4 bases from V and 7 bases from J, with 13 bases between. This CDR3 reads CASSKRDVSEKLFF. The CDR3 bases are TGTGCCAGTAGTAAACGGGATGTTAGTGAAAAACTGTTTTTT. The full variable domain, rest sourced from reference TRBV19 and TRBJ1-4, is DGGITQSPKYLFRKEGQNVTLSCEQNLNHDAMYWYRQDPGQGLRLIYYSQIVNDFQKGDIAEGYSVSREKKESFPLTVTSAQKNPTAFYLCASSKRDVSEKLFFGSGTQLSVL.

The rearrangement uses TRBV5-1 and TRBJ1-2; D possibly corresponds to TRBD1 (5 bases). V lost 3 bases to trimming and J lost 6 bases, with 15 bases between them. CDR3 length: 14 amino acids. CDR1 is SGHRS, CDR2 YFSETQ, per germline. CDR3 protein: CASSYTGEPNGYTF. The CDR3 DNA reads as TGCGCCAGCAGCTACACGGGGGAACCAAATGGCTACACCTTC.

This chain connects TRBV5-5 to TRBJ2-3, with TRBD2 identical over 12 bases. The CDR3 is 15 amino acids. V shed 4 bases and J 4 bases; nucleotides not matched to a gene: 4. Per germline, CDR1 SGHKS and CDR2 YYEKEE (reference sequence). CDR3 coding DNA: TGTGCCAGCAGCGGCCGACTAGCGGGAGCAGATACGCAGTATTTT. It yields the protein CASSGRLAGADTQYF.

V and J are TRBV15 and TRBJ1-5; TRBD1 is a possible D gene (5 bases). The CDR3 spans 17 residues. Per germline, CDR1 LNHNV and CDR2 YYDKDF (reference sequence). The V gene lost 1 base and the J gene lost 7 bases, with 20 bases spanning the gap. DNA of the CDR3: TGTGCCACCAGCAGAGGCGGACCAGGGAAACGAGGCCAGCCCCAGCATTTT. It specifies CATSRGGPGKRGQPQHF. Full variable domain (rest looked up from reference TRBV15 and TRBJ1-5): DAMVIQNPRYQVTQFGKPVTLSCSQTLNHNVMYWYQQKSSQAPKLLFHYYDKDFNNEADTPDNFQSRRPNTSFCFLDIRSPGLGDTAMYLCATSRGGPGKRGQPQHFGDGTRLSIL.

V gene TRBV29-1 combines with J gene TRBJ2-7, with TRBD2 matching over 8 bases. The CDR3 runs 13 residues. The germline V gene has CDR1 SQVTM and CDR2 ANQGSEA. The V segment lost 3 bases and the J segment 3 bases; nucleotides outside the gene matches: 4. This chain's CDR3 is CSVEAGGNYEQYF. The CDR3 DNA is TGCAGCGTTGAGGCGGGGGGCAACTACGAGCAGTACTTC.

The chain carries TRBV7-9 and TRBJ1-2; weak D call: TRBD1 (6 bases). Trimming left V 6 bases short and J 2 bases short, with 10 bases between. In germline, CDR1 is SEHNR, CDR2 FQNEAQ (reference sequence). The length of the CDR3 is 13 residues. The CDR3 region has the DNA TGTGCCAGCAGTTCGCAGGGGAACTATGGCTACACCTTC. This sequence encodes CASSSQGNYGYTF.

This clone was recorded a few times. This sequence joins TRBV7-8 and TRBJ1-5; no reliable D call. Trimming removed 5 bases from V and 4 bases from J, with 6 bases in between. The V gene's germline CDR1 is SGHVS and CDR2 FQNEAQ. The CDR3 has 12 residues. The CDR3: CASSPRNQPQHF. The DNA for the CDR3 is TGTGCCAGCAGCCCCCGGAATCAGCCCCAGCATTTT.

The table lists this clone with a count of one. At one end the junction does not follow the germline gene, possibly because of a read error. CDR3: CASSQGVGGPVF. The CDR3 DNA reads TGCGCCAGCAGCCAAGGTGTGGGGGGTCCGGTCTTC. The gene calls are TRBV4-1 and TRBJ2-1; tentatively, D is TRBD2 (6 bases). This CDR3 is built from 12 residues. Germline CDR1 reads MGHRA; CDR2 reads YSYEKL.

This clone was recorded once. The chain uses TRBV10-2 and TRBJ1-4; no reliable D call. V lost 4 bases and J 5 bases, leaving 11 bases between the germline ends. Germline assignment: CDR1 WSHSY and CDR2 SAAADI. The CDR3 totals 14 residues. CDR3 in DNA: TGCGCCAGCAGTGGGGAGGCGGTCAATGAAAAACTGTTTTTT. The encoded protein is CASSGEAVNEKLFF.

The rearrangement uses TRBV20-1 and TRBJ2-5; D is unclear. V lost 6 bases, J lost 5 bases, and 7 bases lay in between. The CDR3 length is 10 residues. Germline V CDR1 and CDR2: DFQATT, SNEGSKA (reference sequence). The CDR3 DNA follows: TGCAGTGCGAAACGGGAGACCCAGTACTTC. Encoded protein: CSAKRETQYF.

Notes on this clone: This specimen includes other DNA sequences encoding the same CDR3. The chain has TRBV4-3 and TRBJ2-1, with 10 bases lining up with TRBD2. This CDR3 contains 16 residues. The germline V gene encodes CDR1 LGHNA and CDR2 YSLEER. V lost 0 bases, J lost 7 bases, and 6 bases stayed unmatched. CDR3 sequence (DNA): TGCGCCAGCAGCCAAGATAGCGGGGGGCCGGGGAATGAGCAGTTCTTC. This encodes CASSQDSGGPGNEQFF.